Presented here are 18 T cell receptor beta chains from one specimen sequenced in a study of blood T cells in healthy people across ages. A second PCR of roughly 7 to 11 cycles used a sample-barcoded 5' primer and a J-beta primer mix. TCRdb called the 5' RACE reads again in MiXCR, with one record for every CDR3 protein. The table has around 1.7 million distinct CDR3 sequences, 25% to 30% seen once. Sample: blood. These receptor sequences come from a woman aged 25 to 39 in good health.

This clonotype was seen ten or more times. The V call is TRBV29-1, the J call TRBJ2-5; maybe TRBD1 (5 bases). This CDR3 has 11 amino acids. V lost 2 bases and J 7 bases, leaving 8 bases between the germline ends. Per the germline V gene, CDR1 is SQVTM and CDR2 is ANQGSEA. The CDR3 loop is CSVEYRGTQYF. Here the CDR3 DNA reads TGCAGCGTTGAATATAGGGGGACCCAGTACTTC.

This clonotype was seen a single time. A much larger clone differs by one base, so this may be a read error. The chain uses TRBV20-1 and TRBJ1-5; D perhaps matches TRBD1 (5 bases). Trimming stripped 3 bases from V and 6 bases from J, with 15 bases between. The germline V gene encodes CDR1 DFQATT and CDR2 SNEGSKA (reference sequence). The CDR3 consists of 14 residues. The CDR3 region has the DNA TGCAGTGCTAGGGCGTCAGGGATGCGTCAGCCCCAGCATTTT. Its protein product is CSARASGMRQPQHF.

This clonotype has just a few counts. The V and J genes are TRBV4-1 and TRBJ2-1; TRBD1 matches at 10 bases. The CDR3 is made up of 19 amino acids. CDR1 is MGHRA, CDR2 YSYEKL, per germline. Germline trimming cut 3 bases from V and 5 bases from J; bases unmatched to any gene: 16. CDR3 nucleotides: TGCGCCAGCAGCCACAACCGGGACAGGGGTTCAAAGGGGGACAATGAGCAGTTCTTC. Protein sequence: CASSHNRDRGSKGDNEQFF.

This chain uses TRBV4-3 with TRBJ2-1, with 13 bases that match TRBD2. The trim removed 4 bases at V and 8 bases at J, leaving 8 bases unmatched. Germline V lookup: CDR1 LGHNA, CDR2 YSLEER. CDR3 length: 16 residues. The CDR3 region is CASSLGTSGIFDEQFF. The DNA of the CDR3 is TGCGCCAGCAGCCTTGGGACTAGCGGGATTTTCGATGAGCAGTTCTTC.

The chain employs TRBV6-1 and TRBJ2-7; D is possibly TRBD1 (5 bases). V was pared by 8 bases and J by 3 bases, with 11 bases between. This CDR3 spans 12 amino acids. CDR1 and CDR2 from the germline V gene are MNHNS and SASEGT. Here the CDR3 reads CASLGQGYEQYF. The DNA of the CDR3 is TGTGCCAGCCTCGGGCAGGGCTACGAGCAGTACTTC.

The gene calls are TRBV7-2 and TRBJ2-1, with no clear D. Germline CDR1 and CDR2: SGHTA and FQGNSA. The CDR3 totals 15 residues. V was shortened by 2 bases and J by 2 bases, with 10 bases between the two germline ends. The CDR3 DNA sequence: TGTGCCAGCAGCTTAAGGCCCTGGACCTACAATGAGCAGTTCTTC. Its protein is CASSLRPWTYNEQFF.

This sequence joins TRBV4-1 and TRBJ1-4, with 7 positions matching TRBD1. V gave up 0 bases and J gave up 0 bases; unmatched junction bases: 4. The CDR3 is made up of 17 amino acids. Germline V gene sequence: CDR1 MGHRA, CDR2 YSYEKL. CDR3 loop: CASSQEIGGATNEKLFF. The CDR3 DNA follows: TGCGCCAGCAGCCAAGAGATAGGGGGCGCAACTAATGAAAAACTGTTTTTT.

The V and J genes are TRBV28 and TRBJ2-1; the match to TRBD2 covers 12 bases. CDR1 and CDR2 from the germline V gene are MDHEN and SYDVKM. J gave up 12 bases and V 6 bases, and 12 bases lay outside the gene matches. This CDR3 is 15 amino acids long. The DNA of the CDR3 is TGTGCCAGCAGGCCGACTAGCGGGAGTCGGAGTGGGCAGTTCTTC. It encodes CASRPTSGSRSGQFF.

The chain combines TRBV14 with TRBJ1-6; D is perhaps TRBD1 (6 bases). In germline, CDR1 is SGHDN, CDR2 FVKESK. Trimming removed 5 bases at V and 7 bases at J, with 15 bases between. CDR3 length: 15 amino acids. The CDR3 DNA reads TGTGCCAGCAGCGAAAGACAGGCTCGGAATTCACCCCTCCACTTT. As protein: CASSERQARNSPLHF.

The CDR3 protein is CASSGQGFQPQHF. CDR3 bases: TGTGCCAGCAGCGGACAGGGTTTTCAGCCCCAGCATTTT. The V and J genes are TRBV27 and TRBJ1-5; 8 bases are a match to TRBD1. From germline, CDR1 is MNHEY and CDR2 SMNVEV (reference sequence). The CDR3 length is 13 residues. V gave up 6 bases and J gave up 6 bases; unmatched junction bases: 4.

The sample holds many counts of this clonotype. V gene TRBV7-9 combines with J gene TRBJ2-3; D gene unclear. Trimming left V 4 bases short and J 5 bases short, with 7 bases between. CDR1 and CDR2 from the germline V gene are SEHNR and FQNEAQ (reference sequence). CDR3 length: 12 residues. The CDR3 loop reads CASSSQEDTQYF. CDR3 DNA: TGTGCCAGCAGCTCCCAGGAAGATACGCAGTATTTT.

This clonotype was detected only a few times. The chain is built from TRBV14 and TRBJ1-4, with D perhaps matching TRBD1 (6 bases). The germline CDR1 and CDR2 sequences are SGHDN and FVKESK. V lost 3 bases and J 7 bases, leaving 18 bases between the germline ends. This CDR3 spans 16 amino acids. The CDR3 loop is CASSHAGGAESEKLFF. The CDR3, as DNA: TGTGCCAGCAGCCATGCCGGGGGGGCTGAGAGTGAAAAACTGTTTTTT. The full variable domain, its missing parts supplied by reference TRBV14 and TRBJ1-4, is EAGVTQFPSHSVIEKGQTVTLRCDPISGHDNLYWYRRVMGKEIKFLLHFVKESKQDESGMPNNRFLAERTGGTYSTLKVQPAELEDSGVYFCASSHAGGAESEKLFFGSGTQLSVL.

In this sample, this clonotype turned up once. A much more abundant neighbour one base away suggests this may be a read error. V usage is TRBV20-1 and J usage is TRBJ2-1, with unresolved D. Looked up from germline, CDR1 is DFQATT and CDR2 is SNEGSKA (reference sequence). CDR3 length: 12 amino acids. Between the trimmed V and J ends, which lost 1 base and 10 bases, there was a span of 11 bases. In DNA form, the CDR3 reads TGCAGTGCTAGAGTTAGATCTTACGAGCAGTTCTTC. Its protein is CSARVRSYEQFF.

The chain uses TRBV24-1 and TRBJ2-1; 10 nucleotides agree with TRBD2. The CDR3 sequence is 14 residues long. V was clipped by 6 bases and J by 7 bases; unmatched bases: 5. Germline values: CDR1 KGHDR, CDR2 SFDVKD. The CDR3 DNA reads TGTGCCACCAGTCTAGCGGGGGTTCGTAATGAGCAGTTCTTC. It specifies CATSLAGVRNEQFF.

This clonotype showed up many times. The chain combines TRBV15 with TRBJ2-7, with D maybe TRBD2 (6 bases). V lost 0 bases, J lost 2 bases, and 14 bases lay in between. The CDR3 covers 16 residues. Germline V lookup: CDR1 LNHNV, CDR2 YYDKDF (reference sequence). CDR3 DNA sequence: TGTGCCACCAGCAGAGATACGGGGCGGGGAGCCTACGAGCAGTACTTC. Translated: CATSRDTGRGAYEQYF.

This clonotype was counted between two and nine times. The chain links TRBV5-1 to TRBJ2-6; D is ambiguous. The CDR3 contains 15 residues. In germline, CDR1 is SGHRS, CDR2 YFSETQ. V shed 2 bases and J shed 2 bases, with 8 bases lying between them. The CDR3 DNA is TGCGCCAGCAGCTTAAAGGTTGCTGGGGCCAACGTCCTGACTTTC. It specifies CASSLKVAGANVLTF. Using reference TRBV5-1 and TRBJ2-6 for the parts outside the CDR3, the full variable domain is KAGVTQTPRYLIKTRGQQVTLSCSPISGHRSVSWYQQTPGQGLQFLFEYFSETQRNKGNFPGRFSGRQFSNSRSEMNVSTLELGDSALYLCASSLKVAGANVLTFGAGSRLTVL.

The chain joins TRBV28 to TRBJ1-5; no clear D gene. CDR1 and CDR2 (germline): MDHEN, SYDVKM. CDR3 size: 10 residues. Trimming took 4 bases from V and 9 from J, leaving 4 bases between them. CDR3 nucleotides: TGTGCCAGCAGTTCAGCGCCCCAGCATTTT. It specifies CASSSAPQHF.

The sample holds one count of this clonotype. V is TRBV12-3 or TRBV12-4 and J is TRBJ1-1, with 8 bases identical to TRBD1. Trimming took 6 bases from V and 6 from J; bases not matched to a gene: 9. The CDR3 runs to 14 residues. CDR3: CASSPDRGRPEAFF. CDR3 sequence (DNA): TGTGCCAGCAGCCCAGACAGGGGTCGCCCTGAAGCTTTCTTT.